Listed here are 19 T cell receptor beta chains from one sample, sequenced in a study of T cell repertoires in cytomegalovirus infection. Which antigens these TCRs recognize remains unknown. A single record per CDR3 protein comes from TCRdb applying MiXCR to the reads. The repertoire holds roughly 730,000 distinct CDR3 sequences, with about 30% as singletons. This sample comprised cultured PBMCs, obtained from culture after CMV antigen stimulation. All receptors derive from a human donor in good health (CMV status not recorded). Some clones in this sample may be carry-over from other donors' samples.

This clonotype has just a few counts. The chain uses TRBV2 and TRBJ2-3, with unresolved D. The CDR3 totals 8 residues. CDR1 and CDR2 from the germline V gene are SNHLY and FYNNEI. The CDR3 here is CYGATQYF. In DNA, the CDR3 is TGTTACGGTGCTACGCAGTATTTT.

The chain carries TRBV15 and TRBJ2-4; perhaps TRBD1 as D (5 bases). The CDR3 covers 16 residues. The germline V and J ends were trimmed by 1 base and 0 bases, with 10 bases remaining between them. In germline, CDR1 is LNHNV, CDR2 YYDKDF (reference sequence). Here the CDR3 reads CATSRGQILAKNIQYF. The CDR3 DNA is TGTGCCACCAGCAGAGGACAGATCCTAGCCAAAAACATTCAGTACTTC.

This sequence joins TRBV2 and TRBJ2-7; unclear D gene. CDR1 SNHLY and CDR2 FYNNEI come from the germline V gene. V was pared by 3 bases and J by 3 bases, with 15 bases between. CDR3 length: 15 amino acids. The CDR3 is CASSDRVLPYYEQYF. For the CDR3, the DNA is TGTGCCAGCAGTGATAGGGTCCTACCCTACTACGAGCAGTACTTC.

The chain has TRBV6-6 and TRBJ2-6; D is unclear. V shed 5 bases and J shed 3 bases, with 14 bases lying between them. The CDR3 is 16 amino acids. Germline V gene sequence: CDR1 MNHNY, CDR2 SVGAGI (reference sequence). Here the CDR3 DNA reads TGTGCCAGCAGTGAGAATTCCCCTGGTGGGGCCAACGTCCTGACTTTC. Its protein product is CASSENSPGGANVLTF.

CDR3 amino acids: CASSENRAREQYF. The CDR3 DNA reads TGTGCCAGCAGCGAAAACAGGGCTCGGGAGCAGTACTTC. The chain combines TRBV7-6 with TRBJ2-7; perhaps TRBD1 as D (6 bases). V was clipped by 5 bases and J by 7 bases, with 15 bases between them. This CDR3 comprises 13 residues. Germline V lookup: CDR1 SGHVS, CDR2 FNYEAQ.

This chain joins TRBV5-1 and TRBJ2-3; the match to TRBD1 covers 8 bases. V dropped 6 bases and J dropped 2; count of bases not matched to a gene: 8. The CDR3 is 15 residues long. CDR1 SGHRS and CDR2 YFSETQ come from the germline V gene. In DNA, the CDR3 is TGCGCCAGCACCTCCAGGGGGCGGCACACAGATACGCAGTATTTT. Its translation: CASTSRGRHTDTQYF. The entire variable domain, with the rest obtained from reference TRBV5-1 and TRBJ2-3, is as follows: KAGVTQTPRYLIKTRGQQVTLSCSPISGHRSVSWYQQTPGQGLQFLFEYFSETQRNKGNFPGRFSGRQFSNSRSEMNVSTLELGDSALYLCASTSRGRHTDTQYFGPGTRLTVL.

This clonotype was counted ten times or more. The chain links TRBV7-2 to TRBJ2-5, with TRBD1 identical over 7 bases. CDR3 size: 13 residues. Germline CDR1 reads SGHTA; CDR2 reads FQGNSA. Trimming cost V 4 bases and J 4 bases; bases outside gene matches: 3. CDR3 sequence reads: CASSYDRAETQYF. The CDR3 DNA follows: TGTGCCAGCAGCTACGACAGGGCAGAGACCCAGTACTTC.

This clonotype showed up many times. This chain uses TRBV11-2 with TRBJ2-5; 7 bases align to TRBD1. The V segment lost 5 bases and the J segment 2 bases; nucleotides outside the gene matches: 2. The CDR3 spans 13 residues. Germline V gene sequence: CDR1 SGHAT, CDR2 FQNNGV. For the CDR3, the DNA is TGTGCCAGCAGCACGGGACAGCAAGAGACCCAGTACTTC. It translates to CASSTGQQETQYF. The entire variable domain, with the rest obtained from reference TRBV11-2 and TRBJ2-5, is as follows: EAGVAQSPRYKIIEKRQSVAFWCNPISGHATLYWYQQILGQGPKLLIQFQNNGVVDDSQLPKDRFSAERLKGVDSTLKIQPAKLEDSAVYLCASSTGQQETQYFGPGTRLLVL.

The rearrangement uses TRBV6-1 and TRBJ2-3; D gene ambiguous. Trimming shortened V by 3 bases and J by 11 bases, and 15 bases separated the two germline ends. The CDR3 has 13 amino acids. Germline V gene lookup returns CDR1 MNHNS and CDR2 SASEGT. CDR3 bases: TGTGCCAGCAGTGAGTCCGACCTATGGGGGCAGTATTTT. Residues: CASSESDLWGQYF.

The chain recombines TRBV18 with TRBJ2-6, with 9 bases identical to TRBD2. The CDR3 is made up of 19 amino acids. Losses at the gene ends were 3 bases for V and 0 bases for J; bases not matched to a gene: 9. The germline V gene encodes CDR1 KGHSH and CDR2 LQKENI. The CDR3, as DNA: TGTGCCAGCTCACCCCTAGCGGGAACCGCACACTCTGGGGCCAACGTCCTGACTTTC. As protein: CASSPLAGTAHSGANVLTF.

The chain carries TRBV4-1 and TRBJ1-1; D perhaps matches TRBD1 (5 bases). This CDR3 is built from 16 residues. Trimming left V 3 bases short and J 0 bases short, with 14 bases between. CDR1 MGHRA and CDR2 YSYEKL come from the germline V gene. The CDR3 here is CASSHISIGVNTEAFF. CDR3 bases: TGCGCCAGCAGCCACATTTCAATAGGGGTGAACACTGAAGCTTTCTTT.

The chain recombines TRBV27 with TRBJ2-6, with 10 positions matching TRBD1. The V gene's germline CDR1 is MNHEY and CDR2 SMNVEV (reference sequence). The CDR3 extends over 19 amino acids. With 5 bases clipped from V and 0 bases from J, the junction kept 10 bases outside the gene matches. The CDR3 DNA is TGTGCCAGCAGTCAACGAGGGACAGGGGCACCCTCTGGGGCCAACGTCCTGACTTTC. Translation gives CASSQRGTGAPSGANVLTF.

The table lists this clonotype with many counts. This chain joins TRBV12-3 or TRBV12-4 and TRBJ2-1; 10 nucleotides agree with TRBD2. The CDR3 contains 16 residues. The junction had 10 bases not matched to a gene; V was cut back by 4 bases and J by 7 bases. This CDR3 is CASSSLTSGDTNEQFF. In DNA form, the CDR3 reads TGTGCCAGCAGTTCCCTTACTAGCGGGGATACGAATGAGCAGTTCTTC.

This clonotype was observed a few times. The V gene is TRBV6-6, the J gene TRBJ2-1; possible D gene TRBD1, 5 bases. In germline, CDR1 is MNHNY, CDR2 SVGAGI (reference sequence). There are 15 residues in the CDR3. V was shortened by 1 base and J by 9 bases, with 16 bases between the two germline ends. CDR3 residues: CASSYFLTRAGEQFF. Written as DNA, the CDR3 is TGTGCCAGCAGTTACTTCCTGACCAGGGCCGGTGAGCAGTTCTTC.

The chain couples TRBV10-3 to TRBJ2-1; TRBD2 agrees at 13 bases. CDR3 length: 16 residues. In germline, CDR1 is ENHRY, CDR2 SYGVKD. V shed 5 bases, J shed 6 bases, and the junction held 7 bases outside the gene matches. CDR3 sequence: CAISQPGLAGLNEQFF. The DNA of the CDR3 is TGTGCCATCAGTCAACCGGGACTAGCGGGACTCAATGAGCAGTTCTTC.

This chain links TRBV6-2 or TRBV6-3 with TRBJ1-3; D is possibly TRBD1 (5 bases). This CDR3 comprises 15 residues. V lost 6 bases and J 12 bases, leaving 24 bases between the germline ends. Germline CDR1 MNHEY, CDR2 SVGEGT. The DNA of the CDR3 is TGTGCCAGCAGCAGACAGAGCCCTGGACTTGGCGGCATATATTTT. Protein product: CASSRQSPGLGGIYF.

Only a few counts were recorded for this clonotype. The chain combines TRBV7-8 with TRBJ1-1; no definite D call. CDR3 size: 16 residues. The ends were cut back, 2 bases at V and 7 bases at J, with 20 bases in the middle. CDR1 and CDR2 (germline): SGHVS, FQNEAQ. Here the CDR3 DNA reads TGTGCCAGCAGCTTATTATCTGGAGGCTCAACGGGTGAAGCTTTCTTT. Its translation is CASSLLSGGSTGEAFF.

The chain uses TRBV12-3 or TRBV12-4 and TRBJ2-7; TRBD2 is a possible D gene (6 bases). The germline V and J ends were trimmed by 5 bases and 2 bases, with 13 bases remaining between them. This CDR3 spans 14 amino acids. The CDR3 loop reads CASSRPGVPYEQYF. The DNA of the CDR3 is TGTGCCAGCAGTCGACCGGGAGTTCCCTACGAGCAGTACTTC.

The table lists this clonotype with a few counts. The chain recombines TRBV7-2 with TRBJ1-1; D is ambiguous. Germline-derived CDR1 and CDR2 are SGHTA and FQGNSA. The ends were cut back, 1 base at V and 1 base at J, with 10 bases in the middle. The CDR3 runs 15 residues. The CDR3 coding sequence is TGTGCCAGCAGCTTAGTTCGGGCCTCGAACACTGAAGCTTTCTTT. It is translated as CASSLVRASNTEAFF. Supplemented by reference TRBV7-2 and TRBJ1-1, the full variable domain reads GAGVSQSPSNKVTEKGKDVELRCDPISGHTALYWYRQSLGQGLEFLIYFQGNSAPDKSGLPSDRFSAERTGGSVSTLTIQRTQQEDSAVYLCASSLVRASNTEAFFGQGTRLTVV.